The 6 T cell receptor beta chains below were found in one sample sequenced in a study of shared clonotypes between healthy human individuals. Clones were read by immunoSEQ multiplex PCR, and TCRdb kept only the in-frame ones, dropping some. Of more than 2 million clones listed, around 95% are singletons. Sequencing was done on a sample of naive CD4+ T cells sorted from blood. The subset: CD45RA+ positively selected. The receptors were gathered from a man aged 18 to 29 in good health.

The V gene is TRBV7-2, the J gene TRBJ2-3; 12 bases line up with TRBD2. CDR3 length: 18 amino acids. Trimming cost V 5 bases and J 1 base; bases outside gene matches: 10. Germline loops: CDR1 SGHTA, CDR2 FQGNSA. Here the CDR3 reads CASSPWTSGEAGTDTQYF. The CDR3 DNA reads as TGTGCCAGCAGCCCCTGGACTAGCGGGGAGGCGGGCACAGATACGCAGTATTTT.

The chain uses TRBV11-2 and TRBJ2-7; no definite D call. CDR3 length equals 13 residues. Trimming took off 5 bases at V and 2 bases at J, with 10 bases between the two ends. In germline, CDR1 is SGHAT, CDR2 FQNNGV. The CDR3 region has the DNA TGTGCCAGCAGCCTCGCAGGCACCTACGAGCAGTACTTC. Its translation is CASSLAGTYEQYF.

The chain couples TRBV6-1 to TRBJ1-2, with TRBD1 identical over 7 bases. The V segment lost 5 bases and the J segment 6 bases; nucleotides outside the gene matches: 9. CDR1 MNHNS and CDR2 SASEGT come from the germline V gene. The CDR3 is made up of 14 amino acids. The CDR3 DNA follows: TGTGCCAGCAGTCGTCTCGACAGGGAGAATGGCTACACCTTC. Translation: CASSRLDRENGYTF.

The CDR3 loop reads CAWRPSAYNEQFF. Written as DNA, the CDR3 is TGTGCCTGGAGACCGTCCGCCTACAATGAGCAGTTCTTC. The V call is TRBV30, the J call TRBJ2-1; D is unresolved. This CDR3 has 13 amino acids. From germline, CDR1 is GTSNPN and CDR2 SVGIG (reference sequence). With 3 bases removed from V and 2 bases from J, the gap between germline ends came to 8 bases. The full variable domain, with the rest looked up from reference TRBV30 and TRBJ2-1, is SQTIHQWPATLVQPVGSPLSLECTVEGTSNPNLYWYRQAAGRGLQLLFYSVGIGQISSEVPQNLSASRPQDRQFILSSKKLLLSDSGFYLCAWRPSAYNEQFFGPGTRLTVL.

As concerns this clone: This same CDR3 is encoded by further DNA sequences in the sample. This chain connects TRBV11-2 to TRBJ1-5; D unresolved. The length of the CDR3 is 13 residues. Germline assignment: CDR1 SGHAT and CDR2 FQNNGV. Trimming stripped 1 base from V and 4 bases from J, with 5 bases between. CDR3 DNA sequence: TGTGCCAGCAGCTTAGGTCTGAATCAGCCCCAGCATTTT. Its translation is CASSLGLNQPQHF.

The CDR3 nucleotides are TGCAGCGTACTCACAGGGAGCTACAATGAGCAGTTCTTC. Residues: CSVLTGSYNEQFF. This sequence joins TRBV29-1 and TRBJ2-1; D may be TRBD1 (6 bases). V was trimmed by 6 bases and J by 3 bases, leaving 12 bases between them. The V gene's germline CDR1 is SQVTM and CDR2 ANQGSEA. CDR3 length: 13 residues.